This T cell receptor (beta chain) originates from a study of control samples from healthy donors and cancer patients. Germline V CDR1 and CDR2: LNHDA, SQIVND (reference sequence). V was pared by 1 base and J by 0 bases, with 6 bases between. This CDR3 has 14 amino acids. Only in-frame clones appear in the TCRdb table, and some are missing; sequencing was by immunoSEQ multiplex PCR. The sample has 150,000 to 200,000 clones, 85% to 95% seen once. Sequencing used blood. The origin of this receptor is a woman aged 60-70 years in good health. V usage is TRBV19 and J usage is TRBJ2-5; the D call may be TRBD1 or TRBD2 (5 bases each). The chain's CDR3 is CASSIGGNQETQYF. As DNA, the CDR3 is TGTGCCAGTAGTATAGGGGGGAACCAAGAGACCCAGTACTTC.